This entry concerns a single T cell receptor (beta chain). The antigen is undetermined. The investigators reverse transcribed all of the isolated RNA, so they sequenced expressed TCRB transcripts. The study sequenced naive, central memory and regulatory T cell samples to an average of roughly 3.8 million reads. The table came from immunoSEQ multiplex PCR; TCRdb's copy has only in-frame clones and leaves some out. This table has some 350,000 clones, 8.5% to 10% appearing once. The authors sorted CD4+ naive, central memory, regulatory and stem cell-like memory cells via CD45RO/CCR7/CD25/CD127/CD95/CD27. This sample was taken from a study of beta chain features in type 1 diabetes. Trimming shortened V by 4 bases and J by 1 base, and 18 bases separated the two germline ends. The CDR3 sequence is 17 residues long. Germline loops: CDR1 LGHNA, CDR2 YSLEER. Overall study results and limits: TCRB repertoires of naive, central memory and Treg cells appeared more similar among patients than among healthy donors. Shortening of TCRB CDR3s, moderate but significant, appeared in all four CD4+ subsets of Type 1 diabetes patients.

This chain joins TRBV4-3 and TRBJ2-3; D not certain. Material for sequencing was central memory CD4+ T cells from blood. The TCR comes from a man in his thirties or forties with type 1 diabetes. CDR3 in amino acids: CASSLALGPGGTDTQYF. CDR3 bases: TGCGCCAGCAGCCTGGCCCTGGGTCCTGGGGGCACAGATACGCAGTATTTT.